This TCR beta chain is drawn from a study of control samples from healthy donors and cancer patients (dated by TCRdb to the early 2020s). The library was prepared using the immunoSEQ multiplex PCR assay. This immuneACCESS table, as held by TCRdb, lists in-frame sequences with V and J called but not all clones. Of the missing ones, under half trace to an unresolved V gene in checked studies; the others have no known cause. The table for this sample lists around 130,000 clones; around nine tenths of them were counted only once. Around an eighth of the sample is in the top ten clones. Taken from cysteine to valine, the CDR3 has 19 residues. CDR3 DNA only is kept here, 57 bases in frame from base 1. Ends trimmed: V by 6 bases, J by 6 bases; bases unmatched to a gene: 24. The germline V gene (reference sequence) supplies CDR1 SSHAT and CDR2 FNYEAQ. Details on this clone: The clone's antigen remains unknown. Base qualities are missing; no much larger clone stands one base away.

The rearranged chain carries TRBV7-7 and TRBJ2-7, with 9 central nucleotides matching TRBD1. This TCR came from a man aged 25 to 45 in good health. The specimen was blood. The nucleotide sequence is TGTGCCAGCAGACCTGACCGGACAGGGGAGGTTTTCATGGGAATCGAGCAGTACGTC. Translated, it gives CASRPDRTGEVFMGIEQYV.